A selection of T cell receptor beta chains follows, all from one sample in a study of early stage breast cancer tumors. Sequencing used immunoSEQ multiplex PCR; TCRdb keeps in-frame clones, though not all of them. The sample holds tens of thousands of clones, 84% seen once. Sequencing was done on a sample of blood. The receptors come from a person aged 45 to 59 with breast cancer. The CDR3 runs from the conserved cysteine through the conserved F or W. The D gene is left open where the match is weak. Part of the rows lack a size; the others show once, few, many or a class for expanded clones.

>TRBV29-1|.|TRBJ2-7|TRBD2
CSVLAGTYEQYF
TGCAGCGTTCTAGCGGGAACCTACGAGCAGTACTTC
>TRBV27|.|TRBJ2-7|TRBD1
CASFGQGGYEQYF
TGTGCCAGCTTCGGACAGGGGGGATACGAGCAGTACTTC
>TRBV7-9|.|TRBJ2-7|TRBD1
CASSLAGQGEEQYF
TGTGCCAGCAGCTTAGCCGGACAGGGTGAAGAGCAGTACTTC
>TRBV28|.|TRBJ1-1|.
CASSSPRGLIEAFF
TGTGCCAGCAGTTCACCCCGGGGGCTGATTGAAGCTTTCTTT
>TRBV25-1|.|TRBJ1-1|.
CASSEYATGWDTEAFF
TGTGCCAGCAGTGAATATGCCACCGGGTGGGACACTGAAGCTTTCTTT
>TRBV5-1|once|TRBJ2-3|.
CASSSYNTDTQYF
TGCGCCAGCAGCTCTTACAACACAGATACGCAGTATTTT
>TRBV11-2|few|TRBJ1-1|.
CAILPYTGTEAFF
TGTGCCATCCTCCCGTATACGGGGACTGAAGCTTTCTTT
>TRBV5-6|few|TRBJ2-2|.
CASSLPIHNTGELFF
TGTGCCAGCAGCTTGCCAATCCACAACACCGGGGAGCTGTTTTTT
>TRBV4-1|.|TRBJ2-5|.
CASSQERTQETQYF
TGCGCCAGCAGCCAAGAGCGGACCCAAGAGACCCAGTACTTC
>TRBV11-3|.|TRBJ1-4|TRBD1
CASTRDREGEKLFF
TGTGCCAGCACCAGAGACAGGGAAGGCGAAAAACTGTTTTTT
>TRBV18|.|TRBJ1-1|.
CASSLVQGMNTEAFF
TGTGCCAGCTCACTCGTACAGGGTATGAACACTGAAGCTTTCTTT
>TRBV4-2|once|TRBJ1-1|.
CASSPRGGASVNTEAFF
TGTGCCAGCAGCCCCCGAGGAGGGGCCAGTGTGAACACTGAAGCTTTCTTT
>TRBV6-1|.|TRBJ1-2|TRBD1
CASRDRASFGGYTF
TGTGCCAGCAGGGACAGGGCGTCGTTCGGTGGCTACACCTTC
>TRBV19|once|TRBJ2-1|.
CASLRNNEQFF
TGTGCCAGTCTAAGGAACAATGAGCAGTTCTTC
>TRBV29-1|once|TRBJ2-5|.
CSVEARLVSKETQYF
TGCAGCGTTGAAGCCAGACTAGTATCGAAAGAGACCCAGTACTTC
>TRBV27|.|TRBJ1-2|.
CASSPPGHWGGYTF
TGTGCCAGCAGCCCCCCGGGACACTGGGGGGGCTACACCTTC
>TRBV5-4|.|TRBJ2-5|.
CASSSASGETQYF
TGTGCCAGCAGCTCAGCCAGCGGAGAGACCCAGTACTTC
>TRBV28|few|TRBJ1-1|.
CASISSVNTEAFF
TGTGCCAGCATCTCATCGGTGAACACTGAAGCTTTCTTT
>TRBV7-2|.|TRBJ1-5|.
CASSLEGHRNQPQHF
TGTGCCAGCAGCTTAGAGGGACACCGCAATCAGCCCCAGCATTTT
>TRBV6-6|few|TRBJ1-3|.
CASRGGQFLGNTIYF
TGTGCCAGCAGGGGAGGACAGTTTCTTGGAAACACCATATATTTT
>TRBV11-2|.|TRBJ2-7|.
CASTPDGGGTYEQYF
TGTGCCAGCACCCCGGACGGAGGGGGTACCTACGAGCAGTACTTC
>TRBV5-4|.|TRBJ2-1|TRBD2
CASSPGLANNEQFF
TGTGCCAGCAGCCCGGGACTAGCGAACAATGAGCAGTTCTTC
>TRBV5-1|.|TRBJ2-6|.
CASSLFARANVLTF
TGCGCCAGCAGCTTGTTCGCTAGGGCCAACGTCCTGACTTTC
>TRBV5-8|.|TRBJ2-5|TRBD1
CASSSGTGVFETQYF
TGTGCCAGCAGTTCCGGGACAGGGGTCTTTGAGACCCAGTACTTC
>TRBV30|.|TRBJ2-5|TRBD2
CAWELAGSQETQYF
TGTGCCTGGGAACTAGCGGGATCTCAAGAGACCCAGTACTTC
>TRBV28|few|TRBJ1-6|.
CASSTTTEILGNSPLHF
TGTGCCAGCAGTACCACTACGGAAATCTTAGGTAATTCACCCCTCCACTTT
>TRBV18|once|TRBJ2-7|.
CASSPTGPEQYF
TGTGCCAGCTCACCAACGGGACCGGAGCAGTACTTC
>TRBV18|.|TRBJ2-5|.
CASSPGKGGLQETQYF
TGTGCCAGCTCACCGGGTAAGGGGGGACTACAAGAGACCCAGTACTTC
>TRBV6-1|.|TRBJ2-3|.
CASRYAVGTDTQYF
TGTGCCAGCAGGTACGCCGTGGGGACAGATACGCAGTATTTT
>TRBV15|.|TRBJ2-6|.
CATSRGLPGANVLTF
TGTGCCACCAGCAGAGGCTTACCTGGGGCCAACGTCCTGACTTTC
>TRBV11-2|.|TRBJ2-1|.
CASSLGFGHEQFF
TGTGCCAGCAGCTTAGGGTTTGGTCATGAGCAGTTCTTC
>TRBV28|once|TRBJ1-1|.
CASSPLLAGRAAEAFF
TGTGCCAGCAGCCCCCTGTTGGCAGGCAGGGCTGCTGAAGCTTTCTTT
>TRBV7-2|.|TRBJ2-3|TRBD1
CASSLDVDRGYTVPDTQYF
TGTGCCAGCAGCTTAGATGTGGACAGGGGATATACGGTTCCAGATACGCAGTATTTT
>TRBV30|.|TRBJ2-4|TRBD2
CAWSVWTSGNIQYF
TGTGCCTGGAGTGTATGGACTAGCGGAAACATTCAGTACTTC
>TRBV5-5|.|TRBJ2-7|TRBD1
CASSSRGQSLWEQYF
TGTGCCAGCAGCTCGAGGGGACAGTCACTCTGGGAGCAGTACTTC
>TRBV2|.|TRBJ1-2|TRBD1
CASSPGTGGTGGYTF
TGTGCCAGCAGTCCCGGGACAGGGGGTACTGGTGGCTACACCTTC
>TRBV6-1|once|TRBJ2-2|.
CASSEIGPHTGELFF
TGTGCCAGCAGTGAAATCGGCCCACACACCGGGGAGCTGTTTTTT
>TRBV21-1|once|TRBJ2-5|.
CATCIPTGGRETQYF
TGTGCCACCTGCATCCCTACAGGGGGCAGAGAGACCCAGTACTTC
>TRBV29-1|.|TRBJ1-4|.
CSVEEGGNEKLFF
TGCAGCGTTGAAGAGGGCGGAAATGAAAAACTGTTTTTT
>TRBV5-1|once|TRBJ2-1|.
CASSLPGLANEQFF
TGCGCCAGCAGCCTCCCGGGACTGGCGAATGAGCAGTTCTTC